One sample yielded the 17 T cell receptor beta chains listed below, sequenced in a study of cytomegalovirus exposure and HLA in healthy donors. The PCR ran on 60 Vbeta and 13 Jbeta primers. Sequenced by immunoSEQ multiplex PCR; TCRdb stores in-frame clones only, minus some. The repertoire includes around 160,000 clones, just under 75% of them detected once, and roughly 1.7% sits in the top ten. Sequencing was carried out using PBMCs. The receptors originated from a woman aged 18-29 years in good health and CMV-seronegative.

The V and J genes are TRBV2 and TRBJ2-1; 7 bases map to TRBD2. Germline-derived CDR1 and CDR2 are SNHLY and FYNNEI. This CDR3 contains 14 residues. V trimming: 1 base; J trimming: 5 bases; junction bases outside the gene matches: 2. This CDR3 reads CASSEGDYHNEQFF. The CDR3, as DNA: TGTGCCAGCAGTGAAGGGGACTACCACAATGAGCAGTTCTTC.

This chain connects TRBV11-2 to TRBJ2-3, with D tentatively TRBD2 (6 bases). Germline V gene data show CDR1 as SGHAT and CDR2 as FQNNGV. This CDR3 comprises 14 residues. The germline V and J ends were trimmed by 5 bases and 4 bases, with 13 bases remaining between them. CDR3 sequence: CASSTRDSPDTQYF. The CDR3 DNA is TGTGCCAGCAGCACCCGGGACTCGCCAGATACGCAGTATTTT.

The J gene is TRBJ1-1, the V gene TRBV15; 10 nucleotides agree with TRBD1. With V trimmed by 5 bases and J by 0 bases, 9 bases remained unmatched. The germline gives CDR1 LNHNV, CDR2 YYDKDF (reference sequence). The CDR3 totals 17 residues. In nucleotides, the CDR3 is TGTGCCACCAGCTGGGACAGGGGACGGATCATGAACACTGAAGCTTTCTTT. Translation gives CATSWDRGRIMNTEAFF.

The chain's CDR3 is CASSFGTGREKLFF. The CDR3, as DNA: TGCGCCAGCAGCTTCGGGACAGGGAGGGAAAAACTGTTTTTT. V gene TRBV5-1 combines with J gene TRBJ1-4; 9 nucleotides align to TRBD1. Germline CDR1 and CDR2: SGHRS and YFSETQ. The length of the CDR3 is 14 residues. J lost 8 bases, V lost 2 bases, and 4 bases had no gene match.

This clone has only one observation. This sequence joins TRBV5-4 and TRBJ1-2, with a possible D match to TRBD1 (6 bases). The CDR3 spans 15 residues. Trimming removed 0 bases at V and 2 bases at J, with 11 bases between. Per the germline V gene, CDR1 is SGHNT and CDR2 is YYREEE (reference sequence). Here the CDR3 reads CASSLAPQGNYGYTF. In nucleotides, the CDR3 is TGTGCCAGCAGCTTGGCCCCACAGGGAAACTATGGCTACACCTTC.

This clone was picked up one time. The rearrangement joins TRBV4-1 to TRBJ1-1; no clear D gene. This CDR3 comprises 12 residues. CDR1 MGHRA and CDR2 YSYEKL come from the germline V gene. The V end was cut by 4 bases, the J end by 7 bases, with 10 bases between. DNA for the CDR3: TGCGCCAGCAGCCCTCGGGAGGGTGAAGCTTTCTTT. Translated: CASSPREGEAFF.

This chain uses TRBV4-3 with TRBJ1-2; TRBD1 matches 7 bases. This CDR3 region has 15 residues. CDR1 LGHNA and CDR2 YSLEER come from the germline V gene. V lost 5 bases, J lost 4 bases, and 10 bases stayed unmatched. The CDR3 coding sequence is TGCGCCAGCAGCGAGGGGGCAGGGGGAGTCTATGGCTACACCTTC. Translation gives CASSEGAGGVYGYTF.

The chain employs TRBV7-9 and TRBJ2-1, with 10 nucleotides matching TRBD2. This CDR3 region has 16 residues. With 6 bases clipped from V and 8 bases from J, the junction kept 13 bases outside the gene matches. The germline gives CDR1 SEHNR, CDR2 FQNEAQ (reference sequence). The CDR3 DNA reads TGTGCCAGCAGTCGTCCCCGGGTAGCGGGAGGATATGAGCAGTTCTTC. Protein sequence: CASSRPRVAGGYEQFF.

This CDR3 is CASSLAVYQTGELFF. The CDR3 coding sequence is TGTGCCAGCAGCTTAGCTGTGTACCAGACCGGGGAGCTGTTTTTT. J is TRBJ2-2 and V is TRBV7-9; unclear D gene. CDR1 is SEHNR and CDR2 is FQNEAQ in the germline V gene (reference sequence). Deletions cut 0 bases from V and 5 bases from J, with 10 bases between. The CDR3 sequence is 15 residues long.

The chain joins TRBV9 to TRBJ1-2; TRBD1 is a possible D gene (5 bases). Between the trimmed V and J ends, which lost 0 bases and 7 bases, there was a span of 10 bases. CDR1 and CDR2 (germline): SGDLS, YYNGEE. CDR3 size: 13 residues. The CDR3 DNA reads TGTGCCAGCAGCGTAGACGGACATCTTGGCTACACCTTC. This translates into CASSVDGHLGYTF.

With regard to this clone: The junction differs from germline at one of its ends, possibly a read error. The chain carries TRBV7-9 and TRBJ2-3; D ambiguous. CDR1 SEHNR and CDR2 FQNEAQ come from the germline V gene (reference sequence). The CDR3 is made up of 14 amino acids. The CDR3 DNA is TGTTCCAGCAGCAATCGACTTGCCACAGATACGCAGTATTTT. This codes for CSSSNRLATDTQYF.

This chain connects TRBV7-9 to TRBJ2-1; D gene uncertain. Per germline, CDR1 SEHNR and CDR2 FQNEAQ (reference sequence). V lost 11 bases and J lost 4, with 12 bases in between. The CDR3 spans 12 residues. CDR3 residues: CASQARYNEQFF. As DNA, the CDR3 is TGTGCCTCTCAGGCGAGATACAATGAGCAGTTCTTC.

The genes are TRBV7-9 and TRBJ1-4; a weak D match, TRBD1 (5 bases). This CDR3 comprises 14 residues. Trimming stripped 7 bases from V and 2 bases from J, with 11 bases between. Germline CDR1 is SEHNR and CDR2 is FQNEAQ (reference sequence). The CDR3 coding sequence is TGTGCCAGCAACCAGGGTACCACTAATGAAAAACTGTTTTTT. It specifies CASNQGTTNEKLFF.

The chain couples TRBV7-8 to TRBJ2-5, with 12 positions matching TRBD2. Germline CDR1 SGHVS, CDR2 FQNEAQ. The V and J ends lost 5 bases and 4 bases, in that order; junction bases with no gene match: 17. The CDR3 length is 19 residues. CDR3 DNA: TGTGCCAGCAGCCCCTCCAAGGGGACTAGCGGGCCCTCGGGAGAGACCCAGTACTTC. Translating gives CASSPSKGTSGPSGETQYF.

The V and J genes are TRBV11-3 and TRBJ2-1; 11 positions match TRBD1. This CDR3 comprises 14 residues. Per the germline V gene, CDR1 is SGHNT and CDR2 is YENEEA. V shed 6 bases and J 6 bases; nucleotides not matched to a gene: 4. CDR3 protein: CASSPGQGGNEQFF. The CDR3 nucleotides read TGTGCCAGCAGTCCGGGACAGGGGGGCAATGAGCAGTTCTTC.

The chain links TRBV29-1 to TRBJ2-5; a weak D match, TRBD1 (5 bases). The CDR3 covers 13 residues. Trimming cost V 6 bases and J 1 base, with 12 bases left between them. Germline CDR1 and CDR2: SQVTM and ANQGSEA. The CDR3 protein is CSVRGRVQETQYF. CDR3 nucleotides: TGCAGCGTCCGAGGCAGGGTCCAAGAGACCCAGTACTTC.

This clone was recorded a few times. This CDR3 is also generated by other DNA sequences in the sample. The V and J genes are TRBV18 and TRBJ2-7; 7 bases fit TRBD2. Germline lookup yields CDR1 KGHSH and CDR2 LQKENI. The trim removed 3 bases at V and 2 bases at J, leaving 7 bases unmatched. The CDR3 spans 15 residues. The CDR3 loop is CASSPGSGRAYEQYV. The CDR3 nucleotides are TGTGCCAGCTCACCTGGATCTGGGAGGGCCTACGAGCAGTACGTC.